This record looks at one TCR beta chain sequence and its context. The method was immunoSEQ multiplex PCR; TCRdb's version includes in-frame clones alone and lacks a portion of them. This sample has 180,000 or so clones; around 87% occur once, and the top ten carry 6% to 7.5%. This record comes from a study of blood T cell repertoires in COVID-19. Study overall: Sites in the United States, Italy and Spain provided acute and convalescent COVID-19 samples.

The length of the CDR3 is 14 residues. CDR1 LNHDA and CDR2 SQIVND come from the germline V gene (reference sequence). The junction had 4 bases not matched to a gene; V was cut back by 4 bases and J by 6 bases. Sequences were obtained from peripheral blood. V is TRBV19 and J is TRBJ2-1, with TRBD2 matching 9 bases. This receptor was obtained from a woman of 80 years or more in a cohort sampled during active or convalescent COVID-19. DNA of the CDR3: TGTGCCAGTAGTACCAAGACTAGCGGCAATGAGCAGTTCTTC. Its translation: CASSTKTSGNEQFF.